This T cell receptor beta chain was documented in a study of read filtering for tumor transcriptome and immune sequencing. Whole-study context: Mean patient age was 65.9 years, range roughly 40 to 80; around 16 male, roughly 14 female.

Germline loops: CDR1 SEHNR, CDR2 FQNEAQ (reference sequence). The CDR3 is 14 residues long. V shed 5 bases and J 6 bases; nucleotides not matched to a gene: 8. A single count supports this clonotype. A much larger clone differs by one base, so this may be a read error. The library was built from roughly 400 ng RNA with molecular barcoded adaptors for alpha/delta and beta/gamma chains. TCRdb processed the reads anew with MiXCR; each CDR3 protein has one entry. The sample has approximately 150,000 distinct CDR3 sequences, over 10% seen once. The V gene is TRBV7-9, the J gene TRBJ2-7, with TRBD2 matching over 9 bases. This sequence originates from a donor aged 40 or over with multiple myeloma. The sample was a population of CD138-negative cells sorted from bone marrow. DNA of the CDR3: TGTGCCAGCAGCCTGCCGGGACTAGCTCCCGAGCAGTACTTC. Protein sequence: CASSLPGLAPEQYF.